The 15 T cell receptor beta chains in this list originate from one sample, sequenced in a study of blood T cell repertoires in COVID-19. Profiled with immunoSEQ multiplex PCR; TCRdb holds only in-frame clones, not every one. This table holds about 300,000 clones, around 84% found once. The sequencing sample was made of peripheral blood. Receptors were obtained from a human donor with COVID-19, enrolled during active disease. The donor label of this sample is uncertain.

The gene calls are TRBV5-1 and TRBJ1-1; the match to TRBD1 covers 10 bases. Losses at the gene ends were 3 bases for V and 4 bases for J; bases not matched to a gene: 3. The CDR3 runs to 14 residues. Germline CDR1 reads SGHRS; CDR2 reads YFSETQ. CDR3 residues: CASSSRDRGTEAFF. Here the CDR3 DNA reads TGCGCCAGCAGCTCCCGGGACAGGGGCACTGAAGCTTTCTTT.

The chain combines TRBV21-1 with TRBJ2-1; TRBD2 is the table's D call, not checked against the DNA. TRBV21-1 corresponds to a pseudogene. This CDR3 spans 16 amino acids. The DNA of the CDR3 is TGTGCCAGCAGCTTTCACGGGAAGGGCTCCTACAATGAGCAGTTCTTC. Translating it yields CASSFHGKGSYNEQFF.

This chain connects TRBV6-2 or TRBV6-3 to TRBJ1-1, with unresolved D. The ends were cut back, 2 bases at V and 7 bases at J, with 23 bases in the middle. CDR3 size: 17 residues. Germline V gene lookup returns CDR1 MNHEY and CDR2 SVGEGT. This CDR3 is CASSYHFEDTGSYEAFF. CDR3 coding DNA: TGTGCCAGCAGTTACCACTTTGAGGATACCGGGTCCTATGAAGCTTTCTTT.

This clone was recorded once. The genes are TRBV30 and TRBJ1-4; a weak D match, TRBD1 (6 bases). The germline V gene encodes CDR1 GTSNPN and CDR2 SVGIG (reference sequence). Deletions cut 0 bases from V and 8 bases from J, with 13 bases between. The CDR3 covers 14 residues. CDR3 in DNA: TGTGCCTGGAGTGTACGCGCCAGGGGCGAAAAACTGTTTTTT. Protein product: CAWSVRARGEKLFF.

The rearrangement uses TRBV10-3 and TRBJ1-2; 8 bases line up with TRBD1. The CDR3 has 14 amino acids. The ends lost 5 bases at V and 3 bases at J; junction bases unmatched: 5. Germline lookup yields CDR1 ENHRY and CDR2 SYGVKD. The CDR3 reads CAISRTGRDYGYTF. Written as DNA, the CDR3 is TGTGCCATCAGTCGGACAGGGAGAGACTATGGCTACACCTTC.

CDR3 in amino acids: CASSSGPFEETQYF. In nucleotides, the CDR3 is TGTGCCAGCAGCTCAGGGCCCTTCGAAGAGACCCAGTACTTC. The chain employs TRBV7-6 and TRBJ2-5, with D possibly being TRBD1 (5 bases). Trimming took 4 bases from V and 3 from J, leaving 12 bases between them. The CDR3 extends over 14 amino acids. Germline V gene sequence: CDR1 SGHVS, CDR2 FNYEAQ.

This rearrangement joins TRBV7-9 to TRBJ2-2; 7 positions match TRBD2. CDR1 is SEHNR and CDR2 is FQNEAQ in the germline V gene (reference sequence). This CDR3 has 16 residues. V lost 4 bases, J lost 0 bases, and 5 bases stayed unmatched. CDR3 residues: CASSSERGSNTGELFF. The CDR3 bases are TGTGCCAGCAGCTCCGAGCGGGGATCGAACACCGGGGAGCTGTTTTTT.

The J gene is TRBJ2-2, the V gene TRBV19; TRBD2 matches at 9 bases. The V gene end was trimmed by 3 bases and the J gene end by 7 bases; junction bases not matched to a gene: 15. Germline CDR1 LNHDA, CDR2 SQIVND (reference sequence). The CDR3 is made up of 18 amino acids. The CDR3 region has the DNA TGTGCCAGTAGTATGCCCGCGGCGGGAGGGCTGGGTGTCGGGGAGCTGTTTTTT. It translates to CASSMPAAGGLGVGELFF. Full variable domain (remainder filled in from reference TRBV19 and TRBJ2-2): DGGITQSPKYLFRKEGQNVTLSCEQNLNHDAMYWYRQDPGQGLRLIYYSQIVNDFQKGDIAEGYSVSREKKESFPLTVTSAQKNPTAFYLCASSMPAAGGLGVGELFFGEGSRLTVL.

This clone is a singleton in its sample. The V gene is TRBV30, the J gene TRBJ2-7; TRBD2 aligns across 10 bases. This CDR3 contains 14 residues. V lost 3 bases and J lost 0; bases outside the gene matches: 2. Per the germline V gene, CDR1 is GTSNPN and CDR2 is SVGIG (reference sequence). The CDR3 region is CAWSTSGISYEQYF. CDR3 sequence (DNA): TGTGCCTGGAGCACTAGCGGGATCTCCTACGAGCAGTACTTC.

V is TRBV5-1 and J is TRBJ2-5; 7 bases match TRBD1. CDR3 length: 13 amino acids. Per germline, CDR1 SGHRS and CDR2 YFSETQ. The V gene end was trimmed by 4 bases and the J gene end by 4 bases; junction bases not matched to a gene: 4. CDR3 amino acids: CASSTGVGETQYF. CDR3 DNA: TGCGCCAGCAGCACAGGGGTCGGAGAGACCCAGTACTTC.

V and J are TRBV10-3 and TRBJ2-7; 7 nucleotides match TRBD2. This CDR3 is built from 14 residues. J lost 3 bases, V lost 11 bases, and 13 bases had no gene match. Per the germline V gene, CDR1 is ENHRY and CDR2 is SYGVKD. The CDR3 loop is CAARPGLTNYEQYF. CDR3 DNA: TGTGCCGCCCGACCGGGACTAACGAACTACGAGCAGTACTTC.

The table lists this clone with a count of one. The chain carries TRBV5-8 and TRBJ1-2, with 10 bases that match TRBD1. From germline, CDR1 is SGHTS and CDR2 YDEGEE. CDR3 length: 17 amino acids. Unmatched junction bases numbered 11, after V lost 4 bases and J lost 2 bases. The CDR3 coding sequence is TGTGCCAGCAGCAACGGCTGGGGGACAGGGGAGAACTATGGCTACACCTTC. Translating it yields CASSNGWGTGENYGYTF.

A single count supports this clone. V usage is TRBV6-5 and J usage is TRBJ1-2, with D hard to call. CDR1 is MNHEY, CDR2 SVGAGI, per germline. The CDR3 contains 12 residues. V shed 6 bases and J shed 4 bases, with 9 bases lying between them. CDR3 region: CASSHRRYGYTF. In nucleotides, the CDR3 is TGTGCCAGCAGCCACAGACGCTATGGCTACACCTTC.

The chain employs TRBV9 and TRBJ2-7; 11 bases fit TRBD2. The CDR3 length is 14 residues. V trimming: 4 bases; J trimming: 4 bases; junction bases outside the gene matches: 4. Germline V gene lookup returns CDR1 SGDLS and CDR2 YYNGEE. CDR3 sequence reads: CASSRGLAGYEQYF. The CDR3 DNA reads TGTGCCAGCAGCCGAGGACTAGCGGGTTACGAGCAGTACTTC. Full variable domain (outside the CDR3, taken from reference TRBV9 and TRBJ2-7): DSGVTQTPKHLITATGQRVTLRCSPRSGDLSVYWYQQSLDQGLQFLIQYYNGEERAKGNILERFSAQQFPDLHSELNLSSLELGDSALYFCASSRGLAGYEQYFGPGTRLTVT.

The rearrangement uses TRBV28 and TRBJ2-7; TRBD1 is a possible D gene (5 bases). Germline CDR1 is MDHEN and CDR2 is SYDVKM. The CDR3 extends over 14 amino acids. The V end lost 3 bases, the J end lost 3 bases, and 12 bases lay between the germline ends. This CDR3 is CASSLSGRVYEQYF. CDR3 DNA sequence: TGTGCCAGCAGTTTGTCGGGCAGGGTCTACGAGCAGTACTTC.